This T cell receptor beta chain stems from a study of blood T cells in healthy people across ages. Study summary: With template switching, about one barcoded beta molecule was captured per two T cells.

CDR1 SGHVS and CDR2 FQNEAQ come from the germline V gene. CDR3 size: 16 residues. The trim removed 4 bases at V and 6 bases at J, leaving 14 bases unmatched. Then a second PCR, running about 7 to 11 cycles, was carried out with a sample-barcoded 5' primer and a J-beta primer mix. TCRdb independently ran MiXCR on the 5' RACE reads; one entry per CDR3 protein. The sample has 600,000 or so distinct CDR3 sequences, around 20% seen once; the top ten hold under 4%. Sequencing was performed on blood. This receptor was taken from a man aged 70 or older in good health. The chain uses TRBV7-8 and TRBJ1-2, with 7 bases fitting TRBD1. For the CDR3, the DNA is TGTGCCAGCAGCTCTAAAACGACAGGGCCTGCTCATGGCTACACCTTC. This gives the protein CASSSKTTGPAHGYTF.